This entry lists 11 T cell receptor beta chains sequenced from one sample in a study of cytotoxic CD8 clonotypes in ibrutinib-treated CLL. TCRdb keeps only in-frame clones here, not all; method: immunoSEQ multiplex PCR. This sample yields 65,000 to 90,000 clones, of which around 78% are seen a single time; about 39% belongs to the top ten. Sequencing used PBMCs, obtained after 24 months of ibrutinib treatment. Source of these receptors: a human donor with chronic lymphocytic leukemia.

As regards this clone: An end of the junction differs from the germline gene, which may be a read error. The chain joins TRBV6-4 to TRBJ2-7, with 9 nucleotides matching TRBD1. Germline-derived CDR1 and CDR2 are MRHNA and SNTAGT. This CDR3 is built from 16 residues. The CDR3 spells CASSVLPGQGSHEQYF. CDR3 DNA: TGTGCCAGCAGTGTCTTGCCGGGACAGGGCTCCCACGAGCAGTACTTC.

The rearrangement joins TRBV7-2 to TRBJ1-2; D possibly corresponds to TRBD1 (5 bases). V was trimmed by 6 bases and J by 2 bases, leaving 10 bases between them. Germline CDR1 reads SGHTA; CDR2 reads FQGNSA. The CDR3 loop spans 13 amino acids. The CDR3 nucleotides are TGTGCCAGCAGACATAGACAGAACTATGGCTACACCTTC. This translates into CASRHRQNYGYTF.

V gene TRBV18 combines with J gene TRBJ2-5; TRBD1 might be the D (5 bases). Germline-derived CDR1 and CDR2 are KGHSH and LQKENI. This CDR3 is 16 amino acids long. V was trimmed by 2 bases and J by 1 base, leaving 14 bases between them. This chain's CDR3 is CASSPYDSRTQETQYF. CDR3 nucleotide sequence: TGTGCCAGCTCACCATACGACAGCAGAACCCAAGAGACCCAGTACTTC. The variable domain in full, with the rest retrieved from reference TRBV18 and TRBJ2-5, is NAGVMQNPRHLVRRRGQEARLRCSPMKGHSHVYWYRQLPEEGLKFMVYLQKENIIDESGMPKERFSAEFPKEGPSILRIQQVVRGDSAAYFCASSPYDSRTQETQYFGPGTRLLVL.

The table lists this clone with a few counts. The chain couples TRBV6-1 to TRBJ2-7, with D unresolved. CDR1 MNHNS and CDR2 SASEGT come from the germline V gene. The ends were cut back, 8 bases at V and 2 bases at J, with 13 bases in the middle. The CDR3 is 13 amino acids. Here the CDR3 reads CASCQVQTYEQYF. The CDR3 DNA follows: TGTGCCAGCTGTCAGGTACAAACCTACGAGCAGTACTTC.

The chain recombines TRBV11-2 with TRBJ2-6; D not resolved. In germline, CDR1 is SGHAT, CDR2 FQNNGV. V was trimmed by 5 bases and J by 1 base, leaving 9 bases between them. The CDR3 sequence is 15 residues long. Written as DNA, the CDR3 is TGTGCCAGCAGCCTTGGGCTTTCTGGGGCCAACGTCCTGACTTTC. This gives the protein CASSLGLSGANVLTF.

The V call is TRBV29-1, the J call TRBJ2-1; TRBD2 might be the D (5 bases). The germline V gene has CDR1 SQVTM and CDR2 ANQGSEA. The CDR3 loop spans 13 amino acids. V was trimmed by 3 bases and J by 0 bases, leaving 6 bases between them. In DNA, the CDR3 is TGCAGCGTTGAGAGGGTCTCCTACAATGAGCAGTTCTTC. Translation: CSVERVSYNEQFF.

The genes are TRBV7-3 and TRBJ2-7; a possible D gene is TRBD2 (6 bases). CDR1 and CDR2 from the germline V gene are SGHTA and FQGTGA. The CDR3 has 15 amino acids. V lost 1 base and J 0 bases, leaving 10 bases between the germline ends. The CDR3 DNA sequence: TGTGCCAGCAGCTTAATGGGGGGTTCCTCCTACGAGCAGTACTTC. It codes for CASSLMGGSSYEQYF.

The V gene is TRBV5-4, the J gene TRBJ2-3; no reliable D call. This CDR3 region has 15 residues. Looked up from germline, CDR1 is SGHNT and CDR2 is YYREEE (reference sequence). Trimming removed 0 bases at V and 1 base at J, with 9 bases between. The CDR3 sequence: CASSLDRFGTDTQYF. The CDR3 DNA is TGTGCCAGCAGCTTGGATAGGTTCGGCACAGATACGCAGTATTTT.

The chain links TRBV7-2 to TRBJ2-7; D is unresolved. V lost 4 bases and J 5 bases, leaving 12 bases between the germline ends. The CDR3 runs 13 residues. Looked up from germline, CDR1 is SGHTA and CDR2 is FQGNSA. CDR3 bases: TGTGCCAGCAGCTCGTCCTATACAAACGAGCAGTACTTC. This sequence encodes CASSSSYTNEQYF. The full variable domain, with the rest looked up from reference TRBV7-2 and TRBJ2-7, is GAGVSQSPSNKVTEKGKDVELRCDPISGHTALYWYRQSLGQGLEFLIYFQGNSAPDKSGLPSDRFSAERTGGSVSTLTIQRTQQEDSAVYLCASSSSYTNEQYFGPGTRLTVT.

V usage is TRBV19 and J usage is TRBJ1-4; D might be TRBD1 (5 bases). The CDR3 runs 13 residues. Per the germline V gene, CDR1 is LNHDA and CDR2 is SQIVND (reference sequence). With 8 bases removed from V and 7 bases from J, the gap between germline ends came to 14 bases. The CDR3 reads CASARDRAEKLFF. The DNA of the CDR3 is TGTGCCAGTGCCCGGGACCGCGCTGAAAAACTGTTTTTT.

The CDR3 loop is CASSLGDTYNEQFF. The CDR3 DNA is TGTGCCAGCAGCTTAGGGGACACCTACAATGAGCAGTTCTTC. The genes are TRBV7-9 and TRBJ2-1, with D perhaps matching TRBD1 (6 bases). V lost 1 base and J lost 2, with 6 bases in between. CDR1 and CDR2 from the germline V gene are SEHNR and FQNEAQ (reference sequence). The length of the CDR3 is 14 residues.